Each of the 2 T cell receptor beta chains below was sequenced from the same sample in a study of identical twins. A single record per CDR3 protein comes from TCRdb applying MiXCR to the 5' RACE reads. This sample has around 290,000 distinct CDR3 sequences; around 9.7% occur once, and the top ten carry roughly 7%. The same data also went into a second study, on yellow fever vaccine responses in identical twins.

Sequencing used CD8+ T cells sorted from blood. These receptors all stem from a young woman in good health.

This chain joins TRBV20-1 and TRBJ2-3; 8 bases agree with TRBD2. This CDR3 has 13 amino acids. Germline V gives CDR1 DFQATT, CDR2 SNEGSKA (reference sequence). With 6 bases clipped from V and 5 bases from J, the junction kept 7 bases outside the gene matches. The CDR3 protein is CSAIAGRGDTQYF. CDR3 DNA: TGCAGTGCCATAGCGGGACGGGGAGATACGCAGTATTTT.

This clonotype was seen at least ten times. The chain employs TRBV12-3 or TRBV12-4 and TRBJ1-1; no clear D gene. The ends were cut back, 2 bases at V and 7 bases at J, with 5 bases in the middle. This CDR3 is built from 11 residues. The CDR3 reads CASSLSLEAFF. In DNA, the CDR3 is TGTGCCAGCAGTTTAAGTCTTGAAGCTTTCTTT.